Shown below are 25 T cell receptor beta chains from a single sample sequenced in a study of T cell repertoires in cytomegalovirus infection (dated by TCRdb to between 2018 and 2021). The treatment or condition label here, explained by the study, means: in vitro stimulation with specific CMV peptide epitopes to enrich CMV-specific T cells. The instrument given in TCRdb is Illumina HiSeq 1500. TCRdb reran the public reads through fastp at Q25 and MiXCR, keeping productive beta chains. Each entry is one CDR3 protein sequence, shown with its most common DNA and genes. The sample table contains about 920,000 distinct CDR3 sequences; only one count was recorded for about a third of them. The ten largest clonotypes hold around 15% of the sample. For these TCRs, the target antigens are not known. The starting material was cultured CD8+ T cells from PBMCs, obtained from culture after CMV antigen stimulation. These receptors all stem from a human donor in good health (CMV status not recorded). Some clones in this sample may be carry-over from other donors' samples.

The rearrangement uses TRBV5-1 and TRBJ2-1, with 10 nucleotides matching TRBD1. The junction had 6 bases not matched to a gene; V was cut back by 3 bases and J by 6 bases. The germline V gene has CDR1 SGHRS and CDR2 YFSETQ. There are 15 residues in the CDR3. This CDR3 reads CASSWPGTGVNEQFF. The CDR3 DNA reads as TGCGCCAGCAGCTGGCCCGGGACAGGGGTCAATGAGCAGTTCTTC.

This chain uses TRBV5-1 with TRBJ2-1, with D possibly called TRBD1 or TRBD2 (6 bases each). Trimming took 7 bases from V and 2 from J, leaving 16 bases between them. CDR3 size: 15 residues. The germline CDR1 and CDR2 sequences are SGHRS and YFSETQ. CDR3 coding DNA: TGCGCCAGCGGGGAGGCAGGGGTTGCCTACAATGAGCAGTTCTTC. Its protein product is CASGEAGVAYNEQFF.

On this clonotype: A single base separates this from a much larger clone, so it may be a read error. Likely a read error: the CDR3 ends without its conserved phenylalanine or tryptophan. This chain uses TRBV12-3 or TRBV12-4 with TRBJ2-1, with 11 bases identical to TRBD2. The CDR3 consists of 21 residues. Trimming at V came to 6 bases and at J to 0 bases, leaving 19 bases not matched to a gene. CDR3 bases: TGTGCCAGCAGCACTACCCTCTTGGGGACTAGCGGCGAGAGCTCCTACAATGAGCAGTTCTCC. It specifies CASSTTLLGTSGESSYNEQFS.

This clonotype was observed many times. The chain recombines TRBV7-8 with TRBJ1-3; 11 nucleotides line up with TRBD1. The CDR3 contains 16 residues. Trimming took 5 bases from V and 3 from J; bases not matched to a gene: 6. CDR1 is SGHVS, CDR2 FQNEAQ, per germline. The CDR3 spells CASSDRTGGFGNTIYF. The CDR3, as DNA: TGTGCCAGCAGCGATAGGACAGGGGGCTTTGGAAACACCATATATTTT.

This clonotype has more than one count but fewer than ten. V is TRBV6-2 or TRBV6-3 and J is TRBJ1-3; the D is unclear. This CDR3 is 12 amino acids long. V was trimmed by 0 bases and J by 7 bases, leaving 4 bases between them. CDR1 is MNHEY, CDR2 SVGEGT, per germline. The CDR3 reads CASSYSLNTIYF. The CDR3 DNA sequence: TGTGCCAGCAGTTACTCGTTGAACACCATATATTTT.

The chain is built from TRBV4-1 and TRBJ2-3, with D possibly called TRBD1 or TRBD2 (5 bases each). The CDR3 totals 14 residues. The V gene's germline CDR1 is MGHRA and CDR2 YSYEKL. Trimming took 2 bases from V and 4 from J, leaving 10 bases between them. In DNA form, the CDR3 reads TGCGCCAGCAGCCAATTCGGGGACCCAGATACGCAGTATTTT. It encodes CASSQFGDPDTQYF.

This chain joins TRBV12-3 or TRBV12-4 and TRBJ2-3; 8 bases map to TRBD1. J lost 5 bases, V lost 3 bases, and 4 bases had no gene match. The CDR3 has 14 amino acids. DNA for the CDR3: TGTGCCAGCAGTTTTGCAGGGGGCAGAGATACGCAGTATTTT. This sequence encodes CASSFAGGRDTQYF.

The chain carries TRBV19 and TRBJ2-1; no clear D. Germline V gene lookup returns CDR1 LNHDA and CDR2 SQIVND (reference sequence). This CDR3 has 12 amino acids. V lost 10 bases and J lost 0, with 7 bases in between. The CDR3 DNA reads TGTGCCACGACTGCCTCCTACAATGAGCAGTTCTTC. This codes for CATTASYNEQFF.

V is TRBV13 and J is TRBJ2-7; 8 nucleotides agree with TRBD1. Germline assignment: CDR1 PRHDT and CDR2 FYEKMQ (reference sequence). Unmatched junction bases numbered 10, after V lost 5 bases and J lost 4 bases. This CDR3 contains 15 residues. The CDR3 nucleotides read TGTGCCAGCAGCCCCGCGACAGGGGATAAGTACGAGCAGTACTTC. It specifies CASSPATGDKYEQYF.

The CDR3 DNA reads TGCGCCAGCAGCTTGGATGTGTTGAATGAGCAGTTCTTC. Translating gives CASSLDVLNEQFF. The rearrangement joins TRBV5-1 to TRBJ2-1; D gene ambiguous. Germline-derived CDR1 and CDR2 are SGHRS and YFSETQ. The CDR3 extends over 13 amino acids. V dropped 0 bases and J dropped 7 bases, with 8 bases sitting between them.

In this sample, this clonotype turned up a few times. V is TRBV6-2 or TRBV6-3 and J is TRBJ1-2; no reliable D call. The V end was cut by 5 bases, the J end by 10 bases, with 20 bases between. In germline, CDR1 is MNHEY, CDR2 SVGEGT. The CDR3 extends over 14 amino acids. The CDR3 DNA reads TGTGCCAGCAGTCCTATAGGAGGCCAGAATGCCTACACCTTC. It encodes CASSPIGGQNAYTF.

This clonotype was detected ten times or more. This sequence joins TRBV7-8 and TRBJ1-2; perhaps TRBD1 as D (6 bases). The CDR3 contains 13 residues. The germline CDR1 and CDR2 sequences are SGHVS and FQNEAQ. V lost 5 bases and J 5 bases, leaving 12 bases between the germline ends. The CDR3 bases are TGTGCCAGCAGCCCCCAGGGGATTTATGGCTACACCTTC. Encoded protein: CASSPQGIYGYTF.

Of note for this clonotype: A single base separates this from a much larger clone, so it may be a read error. The chain employs TRBV7-2 and TRBJ1-5; 7 bases match TRBD1. The CDR3 loop spans 16 amino acids. Looked up from germline, CDR1 is SGHTA and CDR2 is FQGNSA. The CDR3 nucleotides are TGTGCCAGCAGCTTATCCGCAGGGGGTAGCAATCAGTCCCAGCATTTT. This codes for CASSLSAGGSNQSQHF.

This clonotype was found a few times. V gene TRBV5-4 combines with J gene TRBJ2-1; 12 bases map to TRBD2. Trimming cost V 1 base and J 8 bases; bases outside gene matches: 4. The CDR3 consists of 15 residues. Germline V lookup: CDR1 SGHNT, CDR2 YYREEE (reference sequence). The DNA of the CDR3 is TGTGCCAGCAGCTTGTGGTCTAGCGGGGGGGATGAGCAGTTCTTC. Its protein product is CASSLWSSGGDEQFF.

V gene TRBV9 combines with J gene TRBJ2-1; D remains ambiguous. CDR3 length: 13 amino acids. Germline assignment: CDR1 SGDLS and CDR2 YYNGEE. Trimming left V 0 bases short and J 8 bases short, with 9 bases between. The CDR3 here is CASSVASSHEQFF. The CDR3, as DNA: TGTGCCAGCAGCGTAGCCAGCTCCCATGAGCAGTTCTTC.

The chain uses TRBV13 and TRBJ2-7; the match to TRBD2 covers 11 bases. This CDR3 has 16 amino acids. Germline loops: CDR1 PRHDT, CDR2 FYEKMQ (reference sequence). V shed 5 bases and J 2 bases; nucleotides not matched to a gene: 8. DNA of the CDR3: TGTGCCAGCAGCACGCGGACTAGCGGGTACCCCTACGAGCAGTACTTC. Translation: CASSTRTSGYPYEQYF.

J is TRBJ2-5 and V is TRBV7-9; D is uncertain. Deletions cut 8 bases from V and 7 bases from J, with 8 bases between. CDR3 size: 10 residues. Looked up from germline, CDR1 is SEHNR and CDR2 is FQNEAQ (reference sequence). The CDR3 region is CASVGVTQYF. CDR3 coding DNA: TGTGCCAGCGTTGGGGTGACCCAGTACTTC.

This clonotype occurred many times. This rearrangement joins TRBV11-3 to TRBJ2-1; 8 positions agree with TRBD1. Looked up from germline, CDR1 is SGHNT and CDR2 is YENEEA. This CDR3 contains 21 residues. Germline trimming cut 5 bases from V and 4 bases from J; bases unmatched to any gene: 25. CDR3 nucleotide sequence: TGTGCCAGCAGCAACACCCGGACCGGGACAGGCGGAAGATGGGGGTACAATGAGCAGTTCTTC. Translation: CASSNTRTGTGGRWGYNEQFF.

This chain's CDR3 is CASSTRTLRRGGEETQYF. Written as DNA, the CDR3 is TGTGCCAGCAGTACCCGCACCCTCAGGCGGGGGGGCGAAGAGACCCAGTACTTC. The chain uses TRBV12-3 or TRBV12-4 and TRBJ2-5; 9 positions match TRBD2. The CDR3 totals 18 residues. Germline trimming cut 5 bases from V and 3 bases from J; bases unmatched to any gene: 16.

This clonotype came up many times. This rearrangement joins TRBV6-2 or TRBV6-3 to TRBJ2-7; D is uncertain. Germline V gene sequence: CDR1 MNHEY, CDR2 SVGEGT. Trimming took off 0 bases at V and 4 bases at J, with 7 bases between the two ends. There are 13 residues in the CDR3. CDR3 region: CASSYSRVYEQYV. The CDR3 DNA is TGTGCCAGCAGTTACTCGCGCGTTTACGAGCAGTACGTC.

This clonotype has a single count. The genes are TRBV27 and TRBJ1-5; 7 nucleotides agree with TRBD1. CDR1 and CDR2 (germline): MNHEY, SMNVEV (reference sequence). With 6 bases clipped from V and 7 bases from J, the junction kept 9 bases outside the gene matches. The CDR3 consists of 14 residues. As DNA, the CDR3 is TGTGCCAGCAGAACAGGGGTGGTGGGGCAGCCCCAGCATTTT. This translates into CASRTGVVGQPQHF.

The V call is TRBV4-1, the J call TRBJ2-2; D not resolved. V lost 4 bases to trimming and J lost 7 bases, with 22 bases between them. The CDR3 spans 17 residues. Germline CDR1 reads MGHRA; CDR2 reads YSYEKL. CDR3 coding DNA: TGCGCCAGCAGCCCGTTGGGGATCGACTCCATTATCGGGGAGCTGTTTTTT. Translating gives CASSPLGIDSIIGELFF.

This clonotype turned up a few times. V gene TRBV14 combines with J gene TRBJ2-1; 9 nucleotides align to TRBD1. J gave up 4 bases and V 2 bases, and 6 bases lay outside the gene matches. CDR1 and CDR2 (germline): SGHDN, FVKESK. The CDR3 totals 16 residues. The CDR3 DNA follows: TGTGCCAGCAGCCAACCGGGACAGGGCAAGTACAATGAGCAGTTCTTC. Translation gives CASSQPGQGKYNEQFF.

The chain carries TRBV25-1 and TRBJ2-1; 8 nucleotides match TRBD2. Trimming took 1 base from V and 8 from J; bases not matched to a gene: 10. CDR3 length: 16 amino acids. Germline assignment: CDR1 MGHDK and CDR2 SYGVNS. The CDR3 nucleotides are TGTGCCAGCAGTGAATTCCCCCGGGGGGGCTCAGATGAGCAGTTCTTC. It encodes CASSEFPRGGSDEQFF.

The J gene is TRBJ2-1, the V gene TRBV12-5; no definite D call. CDR3 size: 16 residues. Per the germline V gene, CDR1 is LGHNT and CDR2 is FRNRAP. The ends were cut back, 3 bases at V and 6 bases at J, with 18 bases in the middle. CDR3 DNA sequence: TGTGCTAGTGGTTTTATCTTAGGAGATTCGGGCAATGAGCAGTTCTTC. Its protein product is CASGFILGDSGNEQFF.